This T cell receptor (beta chain) stems from a study of blood T cell repertoires in COVID-19. Using immunoSEQ multiplex PCR, the repertoire was profiled, and TCRdb retains in-frame clones only, with some absent. Found here are about 300,000 clones, around 92% of them singletons; the top ten hold about 1.7%. Trimming cost V 3 bases and J 4 bases, with 14 bases left between them. Germline V gene lookup returns CDR1 SGDLS and CDR2 YYNGEE. This CDR3 region has 15 residues. The TCR originated in a woman younger than 45 with COVID-19, enrolled during active disease. The chain links TRBV9 to TRBJ1-3; D uncertain. The sample taken for sequencing was peripheral blood. The CDR3 spells CASSAETLYGNTIYF. CDR3 coding DNA: TGTGCCAGCAGCGCCGAGACTTTATACGGAAACACCATATATTTT.